One T cell receptor (beta chain) is described in this entry. Its cognate antigen is unknown. The study ran its PCR with 60 Vbeta and 13 Jbeta primers. The protocol was immunoSEQ multiplex PCR, while the TCRdb copy is restricted to in-frame clones and leaves out a portion. Its table records under 200,000 clones. The data originate from a study of cytomegalovirus exposure and HLA in healthy donors. The study, taken as a whole, reports: Later findings reportedly placed an Asian-associated ancestry cluster below the approximately 650-donor mean for N-insertions.

Germline loops: CDR1 MNHEY, CDR2 SMNVEV (reference sequence). J was trimmed by 1 base and V by 8 bases; bases with no gene match: 26. The CDR3 is 21 residues long. Sequencing input: PBMCs. This TCR derives from a young man in good health and CMV-seronegative. This rearrangement joins TRBV27 to TRBJ2-1; 7 bases map to TRBD1. CDR3 region: CASPHLFETWDSFLSYNEQFF. For the CDR3, the DNA is TGTGCCAGCCCCCACCTATTCGAGACCTGGGACAGCTTCCTATCCTACAATGAGCAGTTCTTC.